Sequencing of this T cell receptor beta chain was carried out in a study of blood T cell repertoires in COVID-19. Assay: immunoSEQ multiplex PCR; the TCRdb copy retains only in-frame clones and omits some. The sample records under 250,000 clones, about four fifths being singletons. Germline V gene lookup returns CDR1 LGHNT and CDR2 FRNRAP. The CDR3 is 13 amino acids. V lost 2 bases, J lost 9 bases, and 11 bases lay in between. This clone occurred many times. The clonotype comes from a middle-aged woman who had been exposed to COVID-19. Material: PBMCs or T cells enriched from blood (not recorded which). The chain joins TRBV12-5 to TRBJ2-1, with D uncertain. CDR3: CASGLIQMGEQFF. The CDR3 DNA sequence: TGTGCTAGTGGTTTGATACAGATGGGTGAGCAGTTCTTC.